This T cell receptor beta chain appears in the sequencing data of a study of long-term antiretroviral therapy in people with HIV. Study findings and constraints: Whereas controls had wider CDR3 length ranges, HIV repertoires had narrower ones. In the period from about 2004 to 2017, blood was collected, possibly under older ART regimens.

Germline V gene sequence: CDR1 SGDLS, CDR2 YYNGEE. Between the trimmed V and J ends, which lost 2 bases and 6 bases, there was a span of 5 bases. The CDR3 is made up of 11 amino acids. Turning to this clone: Its antigen is still unknown.

immunoSEQ v3.0 was run at survey level. TCRdb keeps only in-frame clones here, not all; method: immunoSEQ multiplex PCR. The sample has 13,000 to 15,000 clones, roughly 82% seen once. The sample was unsorted PBMCs, taken 1.8 years before starting antiretroviral therapy. The clonotype was recovered from a woman in her thirties or forties with HIV. The rearrangement links TRBV9 to TRBJ1-1; no definite D call. CDR3 nucleotide sequence: TGTGCCAGCAGCGTTTTCCCTGAAGCTTTCTTT. It yields the protein CASSVFPEAFF. Using reference TRBV9 and TRBJ1-1 for the parts outside the CDR3, the full variable domain is DSGVTQTPKHLITATGQRVTLRCSPRSGDLSVYWYQQSLDQGLQFLIQYYNGEERAKGNILERFSAQQFPDLHSELNLSSLELGDSALYFCASSVFPEAFFGQGTRLTVV.